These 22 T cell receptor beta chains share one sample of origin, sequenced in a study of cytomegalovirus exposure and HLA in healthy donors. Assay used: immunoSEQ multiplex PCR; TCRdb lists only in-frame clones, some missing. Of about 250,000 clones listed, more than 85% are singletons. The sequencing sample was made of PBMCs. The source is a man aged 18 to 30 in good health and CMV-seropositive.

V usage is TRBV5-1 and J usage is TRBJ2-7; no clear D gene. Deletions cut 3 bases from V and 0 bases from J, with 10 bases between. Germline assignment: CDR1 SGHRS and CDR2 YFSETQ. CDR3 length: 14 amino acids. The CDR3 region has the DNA TGCGCCAGCAGCTCGACGATCCGCTCCTACGAGCAGTACTTC. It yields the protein CASSSTIRSYEQYF.

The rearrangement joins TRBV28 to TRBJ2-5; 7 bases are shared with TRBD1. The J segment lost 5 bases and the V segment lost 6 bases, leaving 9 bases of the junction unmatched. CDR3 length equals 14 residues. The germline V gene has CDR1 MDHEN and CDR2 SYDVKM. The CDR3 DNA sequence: TGTGCCAGCAGATTACAGGGGTCTTCGGAGACCCAGTACTTC. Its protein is CASRLQGSSETQYF.

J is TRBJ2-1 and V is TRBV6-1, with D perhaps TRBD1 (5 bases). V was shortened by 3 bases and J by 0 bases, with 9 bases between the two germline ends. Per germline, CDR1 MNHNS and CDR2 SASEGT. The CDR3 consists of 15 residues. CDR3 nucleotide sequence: TGTGCCAGCAGTGAGAGACAGTTCTCCTACAATGAGCAGTTCTTC. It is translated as CASSERQFSYNEQFF.

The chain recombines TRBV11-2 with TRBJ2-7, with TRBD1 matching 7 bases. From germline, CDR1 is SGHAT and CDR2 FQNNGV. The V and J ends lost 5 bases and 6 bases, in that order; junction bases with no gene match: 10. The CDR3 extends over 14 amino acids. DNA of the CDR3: TGTGCCAGCAGCCCTAACAGGGGCCAGGGCGAGCAGTACTTC. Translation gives CASSPNRGQGEQYF.

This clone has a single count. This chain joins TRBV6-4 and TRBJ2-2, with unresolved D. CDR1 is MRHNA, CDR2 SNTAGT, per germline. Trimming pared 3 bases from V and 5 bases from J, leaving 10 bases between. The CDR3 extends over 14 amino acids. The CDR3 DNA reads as TGTGCCAGCAGTGATCAGTCGGTTACCGGGGAGCTGTTTTTT. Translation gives CASSDQSVTGELFF.

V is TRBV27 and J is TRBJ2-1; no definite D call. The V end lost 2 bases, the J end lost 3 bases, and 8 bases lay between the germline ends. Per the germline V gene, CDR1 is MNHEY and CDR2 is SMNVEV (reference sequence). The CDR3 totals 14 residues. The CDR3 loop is CASSLRVLYNEQFF. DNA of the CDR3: TGTGCCAGCAGTTTAAGGGTTCTCTACAATGAGCAGTTCTTC.

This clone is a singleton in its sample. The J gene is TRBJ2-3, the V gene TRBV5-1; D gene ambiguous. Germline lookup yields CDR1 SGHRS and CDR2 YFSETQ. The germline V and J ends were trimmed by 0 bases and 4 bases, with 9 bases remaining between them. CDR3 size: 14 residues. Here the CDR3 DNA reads TGCGCCAGCAGCTTGGCACTTGGCCCAGATACGCAGTATTTT. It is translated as CASSLALGPDTQYF.

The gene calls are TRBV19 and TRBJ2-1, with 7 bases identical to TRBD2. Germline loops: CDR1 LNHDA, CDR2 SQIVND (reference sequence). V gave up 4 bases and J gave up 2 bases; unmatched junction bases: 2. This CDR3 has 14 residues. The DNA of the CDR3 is TGTGCCAGTAGTAGCGGGAGCCCCTACAATGAGCAGTTCTTC. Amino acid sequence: CASSSGSPYNEQFF.

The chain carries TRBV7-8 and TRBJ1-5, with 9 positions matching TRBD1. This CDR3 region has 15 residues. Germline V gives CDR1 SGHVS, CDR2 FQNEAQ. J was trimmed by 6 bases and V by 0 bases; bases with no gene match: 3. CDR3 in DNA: TGTGCCAGCAGCTTAGCGCCGACAGGGGGTCAGCCCCAGCATTTT. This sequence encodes CASSLAPTGGQPQHF.

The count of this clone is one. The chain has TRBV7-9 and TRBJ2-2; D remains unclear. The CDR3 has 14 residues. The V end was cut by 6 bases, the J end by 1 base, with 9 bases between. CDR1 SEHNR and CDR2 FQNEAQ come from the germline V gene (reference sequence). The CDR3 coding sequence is TGTGCCAGCAGTTATTCCGGGAACACCGGGGAGCTGTTTTTT. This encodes CASSYSGNTGELFF.

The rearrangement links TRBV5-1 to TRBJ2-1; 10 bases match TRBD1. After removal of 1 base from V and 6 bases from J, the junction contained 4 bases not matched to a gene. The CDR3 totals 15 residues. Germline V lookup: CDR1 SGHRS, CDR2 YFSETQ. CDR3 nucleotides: TGCGCCAGCAGCTTGTCGGGACAGGGGCCCAATGAGCAGTTCTTC. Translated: CASSLSGQGPNEQFF.

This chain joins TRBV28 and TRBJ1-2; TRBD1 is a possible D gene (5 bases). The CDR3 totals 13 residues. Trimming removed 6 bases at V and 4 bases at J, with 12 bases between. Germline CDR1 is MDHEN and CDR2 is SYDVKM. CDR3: CASRAGGSYGYTF. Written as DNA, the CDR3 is TGTGCCAGCAGGGCGGGGGGAAGCTATGGCTACACCTTC.

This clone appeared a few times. CDR3 nucleotide sequence: TGTGCCAGCAGCCGGGTTTACAATGAGCAGTTCTTC. This sequence encodes CASSRVYNEQFF. The chain is built from TRBV13 and TRBJ2-1, with unresolved D. V lost 5 bases and J lost 4, with 6 bases in between. This CDR3 is built from 12 residues. CDR1 and CDR2 (germline): PRHDT, FYEKMQ (reference sequence).

CDR3 in DNA: TGTGCCAGCAGTGGCGACCCGACAGGGAACTCCTACAATGAGCAGTTCTTC. As protein: CASSGDPTGNSYNEQFF. This chain links TRBV2 with TRBJ2-1; TRBD1 matches 7 bases. Trimming took 4 bases from V and 0 from J; bases not matched to a gene: 9. The CDR3 consists of 17 residues. Germline V gene sequence: CDR1 SNHLY, CDR2 FYNNEI. Filled out from reference TRBV2 and TRBJ2-1, the complete variable domain reads EPEVTQTPSHQVTQMGQEVILRCVPISNHLYFYWYRQILGQKVEFLVSFYNNEISEKSEIFDDQFSVERPDGSNFTLKIRSTKLEDSAMYFCASSGDPTGNSYNEQFFGPGTRLTVL.

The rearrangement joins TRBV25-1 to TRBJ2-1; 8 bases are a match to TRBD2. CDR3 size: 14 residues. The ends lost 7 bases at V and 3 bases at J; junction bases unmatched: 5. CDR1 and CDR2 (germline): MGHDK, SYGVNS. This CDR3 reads CASTSGGLYNEQFF. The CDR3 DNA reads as TGTGCCAGCACCTCGGGGGGGCTCTACAATGAGCAGTTCTTC.

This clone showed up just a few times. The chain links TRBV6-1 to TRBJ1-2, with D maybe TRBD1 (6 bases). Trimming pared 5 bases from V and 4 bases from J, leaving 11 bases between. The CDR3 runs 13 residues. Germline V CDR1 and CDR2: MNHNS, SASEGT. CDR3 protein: CASSLDRFYGYTF. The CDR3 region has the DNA TGTGCCAGCAGTCTGGACAGATTCTATGGCTACACCTTC.

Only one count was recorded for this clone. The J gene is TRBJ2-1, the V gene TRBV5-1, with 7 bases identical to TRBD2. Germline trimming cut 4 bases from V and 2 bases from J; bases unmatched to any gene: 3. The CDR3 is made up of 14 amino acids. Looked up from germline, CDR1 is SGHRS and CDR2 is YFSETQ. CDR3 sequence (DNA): TGCGCCAGCAGCAGGGAGGGCCCCTACAATGAGCAGTTCTTC. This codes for CASSREGPYNEQFF.

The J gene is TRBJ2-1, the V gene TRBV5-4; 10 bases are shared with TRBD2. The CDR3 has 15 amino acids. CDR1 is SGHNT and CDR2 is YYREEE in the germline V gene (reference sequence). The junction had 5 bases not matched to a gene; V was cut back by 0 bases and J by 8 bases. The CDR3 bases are TGTGCCAGCAGCTTGGTCTCTAGCGGGAGAGATGAGCAGTTCTTC. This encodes CASSLVSSGRDEQFF.

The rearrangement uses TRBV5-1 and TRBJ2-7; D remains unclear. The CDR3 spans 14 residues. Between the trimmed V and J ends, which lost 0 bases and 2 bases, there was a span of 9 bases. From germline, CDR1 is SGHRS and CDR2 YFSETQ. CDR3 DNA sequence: TGCGCCAGCAGCTTGGCCCAACCCGCCTACGAGCAGTACTTC. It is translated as CASSLAQPAYEQYF.

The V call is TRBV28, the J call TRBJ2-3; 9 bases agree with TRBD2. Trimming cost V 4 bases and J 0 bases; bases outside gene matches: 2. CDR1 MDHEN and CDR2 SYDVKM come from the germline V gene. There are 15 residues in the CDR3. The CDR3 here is CASSSSGVSTDTQYF. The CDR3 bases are TGTGCCAGCAGTTCTAGCGGGGTCAGCACAGATACGCAGTATTTT.

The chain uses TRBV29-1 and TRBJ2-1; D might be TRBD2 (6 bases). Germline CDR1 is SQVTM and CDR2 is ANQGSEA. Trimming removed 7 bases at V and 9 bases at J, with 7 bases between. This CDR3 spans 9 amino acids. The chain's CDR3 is CSAGVEQFF. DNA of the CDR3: TGCAGCGCGGGGGTTGAGCAGTTCTTC.

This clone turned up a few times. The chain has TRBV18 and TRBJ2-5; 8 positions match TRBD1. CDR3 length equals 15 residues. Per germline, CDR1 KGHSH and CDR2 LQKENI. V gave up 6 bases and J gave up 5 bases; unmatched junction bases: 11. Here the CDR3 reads CASSGGQGSGETQYF. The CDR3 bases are TGTGCCAGCTCCGGAGGACAGGGTTCGGGGGAGACCCAGTACTTC. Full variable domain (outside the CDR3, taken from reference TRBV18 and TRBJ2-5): NAGVMQNPRHLVRRRGQEARLRCSPMKGHSHVYWYRQLPEEGLKFMVYLQKENIIDESGMPKERFSAEFPKEGPSILRIQQVVRGDSAAYFCASSGGQGSGETQYFGPGTRLLVL.